The rows below give T cell receptor beta chains drawn from one sample of a study of T cell responses to AZD1222 COVID-19 vaccine. The protocol was immunoSEQ multiplex PCR, while the TCRdb copy is restricted to in-frame clones and leaves out a portion. The table has some 110,000 clones, around 92% seen once. The input for sequencing was peripheral blood, taken on day 0 of AZD1222 vaccination. These receptors were taken from an adult in good health. CDR3s include the opening cysteine and the closing phenylalanine or tryptophan. Fields, in order: D gene, clone size, V gene, J gene, CDR3 protein, CDR3 DNA. The D gene is left open where the match is weak. Clone sizes are given selectively: once, few, many, or a class where the clone is expanded.

D: TRBD2
size: NA
V: TRBV4-2
J: TRBJ2-2
CDR3: CASSQDPSGVNTGELFF
DNA: TGTGCCAGCAGCCAAGATCCGAGCGGGGTAAACACCGGGGAGCTGTTTTTT

D: NA
size: few
V: TRBV5-1
J: TRBJ2-6
CDR3: CASSPGRMSRGANVLTF
DNA: TGCGCCAGCAGCCCGGGACGGATGTCTCGTGGGGCCAACGTCCTGACTTTC

D: NA
size: NA
V: TRBV6-5
J: TRBJ1-1
CDR3: CASSSHDVLNTEAFF
DNA: TGTGCCAGCAGTTCCCATGATGTATTGAACACTGAAGCTTTCTTT

D: NA
size: NA
V: TRBV5-1
J: TRBJ2-7
CDR3: CASSPQAYRVLSEQYF
DNA: TGCGCCAGCAGCCCTCAAGCCTACAGGGTCCTGTCCGAGCAGTACTTC

D: NA
size: NA
V: TRBV18
J: TRBJ1-1
CDR3: CASSPIRDGVAFF
DNA: TGTGCCAGCTCACCAATACGGGATGGTGTAGCTTTCTTT

D: NA
size: NA
V: TRBV28
J: TRBJ1-6
CDR3: CASSLYRGTENSPLHF
DNA: TGTGCCAGCAGTTTATATCGCGGGACGGAAAATTCACCCCTCCACTTT

D: NA
size: NA
V: TRBV19
J: TRBJ1-5
CDR3: CASMTVNSNQPQHF
DNA: TGTGCCAGTATGACAGTGAATAGCAATCAGCCCCAGCATTTT

D: TRBD2
size: NA
V: TRBV28
J: TRBJ2-3
CDR3: CASRTAGAGTDTQYF
DNA: TGTGCCAGCAGAACGGCGGGAGCTGGCACAGATACGCAGTATTTT

D: NA
size: NA
V: TRBV2
J: TRBJ2-3
CDR3: CASSERTGTDTQYF
DNA: TGTGCCAGCAGTGAAAGGACGGGGACAGATACGCAGTATTTT

D: NA
size: NA
V: TRBV21-1
J: TRBJ1-1
CDR3: CASGTHREGRCTEAFF
DNA: TGTGCCAGCGGAACCCACAGGGAAGGTAGGTGCACTGAAGCTTTCTTT

D: NA
size: once
V: TRBV6-5
J: TRBJ1-3
CDR3: CATRPTPGNTIYF
DNA: TGTGCCACCAGGCCCACACCTGGAAACACCATATATTTT

D: TRBD2
size: NA
V: TRBV30
J: TRBJ2-7
CDR3: CAAREGLYEQYF
DNA: TGTGCCGCCCGGGAGGGACTCTACGAGCAGTACTTC

D: NA
size: few
V: TRBV7-2
J: TRBJ1-2
CDR3: CATTLPGNGYTF
DNA: TGTGCCACTACACTGCCTGGCAACGGCTACACCTTC

D: NA
size: NA
V: TRBV28
J: TRBJ1-2
CDR3: CASSAPNYGYTF
DNA: TGTGCCAGCAGTGCCCCCAACTATGGCTACACCTTC

D: TRBD1
size: NA
V: TRBV5-4
J: TRBJ1-2
CDR3: CASSIRTGESLDYTF
DNA: TGTGCCAGCAGCATTAGGACAGGGGAATCCTTGGACTACACCTTC

D: NA
size: NA
V: TRBV5-1
J: TRBJ2-2
CDR3: CASTLLRGSVGELFF
DNA: TGCGCCAGCACACTCCTTCGGGGGTCGGTCGGGGAGCTGTTTTTT

D: NA
size: NA
V: TRBV21-1
J: TRBJ2-7
CDR3: CASSKALESFEQYF
DNA: TGTGCCAGCAGCAAAGCGCTGGAGTCCTTCGAGCAGTACTTC

D: NA
size: NA
V: TRBV24-1
J: TRBJ2-2
CDR3: CATRGFATGELFF
DNA: TGTGCCACCAGAGGGTTCGCGACAGGGGAGCTGTTTTTT

D: NA
size: NA
V: TRBV9
J: TRBJ1-2
CDR3: CASSVGTEVYGYTF
DNA: TGTGCCAGCAGCGTAGGTACAGAAGTTTATGGCTACACCTTC

D: NA
size: NA
V: TRBV2
J: TRBJ2-6
CDR3: CASRGGRASGANVLTF
DNA: TGTGCCAGCAGGGGTGGGCGAGCCTCTGGGGCCAACGTCCTGACTTTC

D: NA
size: NA
V: TRBV3-1/TRBV3-2
J: TRBJ1-2
CDR3: CASSPGPDTGYTF
DNA: TGTGCCAGCAGCCCCGGACCGGACACGGGCTACACCTTC

D: NA
size: NA
V: TRBV4-3
J: TRBJ2-5
CDR3: CASSQGATRAVGETQYF
DNA: TGCGCCAGCAGCCAAGGGGCCACGAGGGCAGTGGGAGAGACCCAGTACTTC

D: NA
size: NA
V: TRBV2
J: TRBJ1-4
CDR3: CASAPDLGHEKLFF
DNA: TGTGCCAGCGCCCCGGACCTTGGGCATGAAAAACTGTTTTTT

D: TRBD1
size: NA
V: TRBV7-2
J: TRBJ1-1
CDR3: CASSPRGRGRIYTEAFF
DNA: TGTGCCAGCAGCCCTCGGGGCAGGGGGCGAATTTACACTGAAGCTTTCTTT

D: NA
size: NA
V: TRBV15
J: TRBJ2-3
CDR3: CATSRDSLTDTQYF
DNA: TGTGCCACCAGCAGAGATTCTCTCACAGATACGCAGTATTTT

D: NA
size: NA
V: TRBV19
J: TRBJ1-5
CDR3: CASSIGTPSNQPQHF
DNA: TGTGCCAGTAGTATTGGGACACCTAGCAATCAGCCCCAGCATTTT

D: NA
size: NA
V: TRBV6-2/TRBV6-3
J: TRBJ2-2
CDR3: CASSAPRGSTGELFF
DNA: TGTGCCAGCAGCGCCCCGAGGGGTTCAACCGGGGAGCTGTTTTTT

D: NA
size: NA
V: TRBV5-4
J: TRBJ2-1
CDR3: CASSWVRGAQNEQFF
DNA: TGTGCCAGCAGCTGGGTACGGGGGGCGCAAAATGAGCAGTTCTTC

D: TRBD2
size: NA
V: TRBV7-8
J: TRBJ2-1
CDR3: CASSSLAGGGEQFF
DNA: TGTGCCAGCAGCTCTCTAGCGGGAGGGGGTGAGCAGTTCTTC

D: NA
size: NA
V: TRBV6-5
J: TRBJ1-3
CDR3: CASSLRGNTIYF
DNA: TGTGCCAGCAGCCTCCGAGGAAACACCATATATTTT

D: NA
size: NA
V: TRBV2
J: TRBJ2-2
CDR3: CASSEVNTGELFF
DNA: TGTGCCAGCAGTGAGGTGAACACCGGGGAGCTGTTTTTT

D: NA
size: NA
V: TRBV2
J: TRBJ2-1
CDR3: CASRALALYNEQFF
DNA: TGTGCCAGCAGAGCACTAGCTCTTTACAATGAGCAGTTCTTC

D: TRBD2
size: NA
V: TRBV19
J: TRBJ2-1
CDR3: CASSAARGNEQFF
DNA: TGTGCCAGTAGTGCCGCGCGGGGGAATGAGCAGTTCTTC

D: TRBD1
size: NA
V: TRBV10-2
J: TRBJ2-5
CDR3: CASRRTGSAETQYF
DNA: TGCGCCAGCCGGCGGACAGGGTCGGCAGAGACCCAGTACTTC

D: NA
size: NA
V: TRBV11-2
J: TRBJ2-7
CDR3: CASSLEGGPRYEQYF
DNA: TGTGCCAGCAGCTTAGAGGGGGGGCCGCGGTACGAGCAGTACTTC